The next 20 T cell receptor beta chains were all read from a single sample in a study of blood T cell repertoires in COVID-19. Profiled with immunoSEQ multiplex PCR; TCRdb holds only in-frame clones, not every one. The table lists some 74,000 clones, 80% to 90% of them singletons. Material for sequencing was peripheral blood. The receptors come from a woman aged 80 or over with active or convalescent COVID-19.

Only a few counts were recorded for this clone. V usage is TRBV30 and J usage is TRBJ1-2, with D tentatively TRBD1 (5 bases). CDR1 is GTSNPN and CDR2 is SVGIG in the germline V gene (reference sequence). The CDR3 covers 16 residues. The V and J ends lost 4 bases and 4 bases respectively, with 22 bases between them. CDR3 sequence reads: CAWMGTAGRGFYGYTF. The CDR3 nucleotides are TGTGCCTGGATGGGCACGGCAGGGAGGGGCTTCTATGGCTACACCTTC.

The V call is TRBV4-3, the J call TRBJ1-6; D is unclear. CDR3 length: 15 amino acids. Per the germline V gene, CDR1 is LGHNA and CDR2 is YSLEER. Trimming shortened V by 1 base and J by 6 bases, and 10 bases separated the two germline ends. CDR3 coding DNA: TGCGCCAGCAGCCAAGTTCACAGAACTAATTCACCCCTCCACTTT. Protein sequence: CASSQVHRTNSPLHF.

This clone showed up just a few times. The chain couples TRBV7-9 to TRBJ1-4; 10 bases map to TRBD1. Germline V CDR1 and CDR2: SEHNR, FQNEAQ (reference sequence). The V segment lost 5 bases and the J segment 3 bases; nucleotides outside the gene matches: 6. This CDR3 has 16 amino acids. Here the CDR3 reads CASSTTGTGANEKLFF. CDR3 DNA: TGTGCCAGCAGCACGACCGGGACAGGGGCTAATGAAAAACTGTTTTTT.

The chain employs TRBV7-9 and TRBJ1-2, with TRBD1 identical over 10 bases. The V gene's germline CDR1 is SEHNR and CDR2 FQNEAQ (reference sequence). The CDR3 length is 17 residues. Trimming at V came to 0 bases and at J to 2 bases, leaving 6 bases not matched to a gene. The CDR3 region is CASSLAGTGVVNYGYTF. The CDR3 DNA sequence: TGTGCCAGCAGCTTAGCCGGGACAGGGGTGGTAAACTATGGCTACACCTTC.

The V call is TRBV21-1, the J call TRBJ2-5; the DNA was not compared with TRBD1, the D call given in the table. TRBV21-1 is deemed a pseudogene. The CDR3 consists of 13 residues. The CDR3: CASSRGRLETQYF. In DNA, the CDR3 is TGTGCCAGCAGCAGGGGGCGCTTGGAGACCCAGTACTTC.

The V call is TRBV7-3, the J call TRBJ2-3; 12 bases are a match to TRBD2. Germline CDR1 reads SGHTA; CDR2 reads FQGTGA. With V trimmed by 5 bases and J by 5 bases, 5 bases remained unmatched. This CDR3 region has 15 residues. CDR3 amino acids: CASSLTSGSGDTQYF. The CDR3 DNA follows: TGTGCCAGCAGCCTGACTAGCGGGAGTGGAGATACGCAGTATTTT.

This clone showed up just once. The rearrangement links TRBV28 to TRBJ1-1; 10 nucleotides line up with TRBD1. CDR3 size: 16 residues. Germline values: CDR1 MDHEN, CDR2 SYDVKM. V gave up 10 bases and J gave up 3 bases; unmatched junction bases: 14. The CDR3 DNA follows: TGTGCCACGGTAGGGACAGGGGCTTCGACGGACACTGAAGCTTTCTTT. Amino acids: CATVGTGASTDTEAFF.

This clone was counted once. This chain joins TRBV6-2 or TRBV6-3 and TRBJ1-1, with TRBD1 matching over 8 bases. Unmatched junction bases numbered 2, after V lost 4 bases and J lost 1 base. This CDR3 region has 14 residues. Germline CDR1 is MNHEY and CDR2 is SVGEGT. CDR3 DNA sequence: TGTGCCAGCAGTTCCGGGACAGGGAACACTGAAGCTTTCTTT. Residues: CASSSGTGNTEAFF.

The V gene is TRBV5-6, the J gene TRBJ2-6; unclear D gene. This CDR3 spans 17 amino acids. Germline V lookup: CDR1 SGHDT, CDR2 YYEEEE. Trimming stripped 1 base from V and 2 bases from J, with 13 bases between. CDR3: CASSLFGSMAGANVLTF. The CDR3 DNA sequence: TGTGCCAGCAGCTTGTTTGGTAGTATGGCTGGGGCCAACGTCCTGACTTTC.

The chain combines TRBV7-3 with TRBJ2-2; TRBD2 agrees at 10 bases. This CDR3 has 19 amino acids. The J segment lost 6 bases and the V segment lost 5 bases, leaving 18 bases of the junction unmatched. Germline values: CDR1 SGHTA, CDR2 FQGTGA. CDR3 nucleotide sequence: TGTGCCAGCAGCCGGGACGCCGATATCCCCAGCGGGAGGGCCGGGGAGCTGTTTTTT. Translating gives CASSRDADIPSGRAGELFF.

The J gene is TRBJ1-1, the V gene TRBV2, with 7 bases identical to TRBD1. CDR1 and CDR2 from the germline V gene are SNHLY and FYNNEI. This CDR3 spans 16 amino acids. J was trimmed by 1 base and V by 8 bases; bases with no gene match: 13. The CDR3 reads CASRKLLRDRNTEAFF. CDR3 nucleotide sequence: TGTGCCAGCCGTAAGTTACTCCGGGACAGGAACACTGAAGCTTTCTTT.

The rearrangement uses TRBV21-1 and TRBJ1-1; the table's D call TRBD1 went unverified against the DNA. TRBV21-1 is designated a pseudogene. The CDR3 has 15 amino acids. CDR3 loop: CASSAPGGLQTEAFF. CDR3 bases: TGTGCCAGCAGCGCCCCAGGGGGCTTGCAAACTGAAGCTTTCTTT.

The V and J genes are TRBV30 and TRBJ2-5; 16 positions agree with TRBD2. The length of the CDR3 is 17 residues. In germline, CDR1 is GTSNPN, CDR2 SVGIG (reference sequence). Losses at the gene ends were 4 bases for V and 2 bases for J; bases not matched to a gene: 7. CDR3 protein: CAWKGLAGGGTQETQYF. CDR3 coding DNA: TGTGCCTGGAAGGGACTAGCGGGAGGGGGCACACAAGAGACCCAGTACTTC. Variable domain in full (rest from reference TRBV30 and TRBJ2-5): SQTIHQWPATLVQPVGSPLSLECTVEGTSNPNLYWYRQAAGRGLQLLFYSVGIGQISSEVPQNLSASRPQDRQFILSSKKLLLSDSGFYLCAWKGLAGGGTQETQYFGPGTRLLVL.

The chain carries TRBV4-1 and TRBJ2-5; 12 bases are shared with TRBD2. The CDR3 has 15 amino acids. V shed 5 bases, J shed 8 bases, and the junction held 9 bases outside the gene matches. Germline loops: CDR1 MGHRA, CDR2 YSYEKL. The CDR3 loop reads CASSTSGGLFETQYF. The CDR3 DNA reads as TGCGCCAGCAGCACTAGCGGGGGGTTGTTTGAAACCCAGTACTTC.

The chain joins TRBV5-4 to TRBJ1-3, with a tentative D call TRBD1 (6 bases). Germline V gene data show CDR1 as SGHNT and CDR2 as YYREEE (reference sequence). CDR3 length: 16 amino acids. Trimming removed 5 bases at V and 1 base at J, with 16 bases between. CDR3 sequence reads: CASSLGGGQSGNTIYF. CDR3 DNA: TGTGCCAGCAGTCTCGGGGGGGGGCAGTCTGGAAACACCATATATTTT.

V and J are TRBV11-2 and TRBJ1-4; 9 nucleotides match TRBD1. This CDR3 has 16 residues. V was pared by 5 bases and J by 4 bases, with 8 bases of the junction left unmatched. CDR1 and CDR2 from the germline V gene are SGHAT and FQNNGV. CDR3 region: CASSHYRTGDNEKLFF. CDR3 nucleotides: TGTGCCAGCAGCCACTATAGGACAGGGGATAATGAAAAACTGTTTTTT.

The chain couples TRBV6-6 to TRBJ2-1; D is unclear. V lost 4 bases, J lost 2 bases, and 9 bases lay in between. Germline CDR1 MNHNY, CDR2 SVGAGI (reference sequence). The CDR3 has 14 amino acids. The CDR3 DNA reads as TGTGCCAGCAGTTTATTAGATACCTACAATGAGCAGTTCTTC. Residues: CASSLLDTYNEQFF.

V gene TRBV27 combines with J gene TRBJ2-7; D remains ambiguous. Germline lookup yields CDR1 MNHEY and CDR2 SMNVEV (reference sequence). Between the trimmed V and J ends, which lost 3 bases and 3 bases, there was a span of 6 bases. The CDR3 is 12 amino acids. CDR3 coding DNA: TGTGCCAGCAGTTTTCCAGGCTACGAGCAGTACTTC. It codes for CASSFPGYEQYF.

The genes are TRBV18 and TRBJ2-7, with D perhaps TRBD2 (5 bases). CDR1 KGHSH and CDR2 LQKENI come from the germline V gene. Between the trimmed V and J ends, which lost 0 bases and 2 bases, there was a span of 11 bases. The CDR3 has 15 amino acids. The CDR3 is CASSPPGGPPYEQYF. The DNA of the CDR3 is TGTGCCAGCTCACCACCCGGCGGGCCCCCCTACGAGCAGTACTTC.

This clone has only a few counts. The genes are TRBV19 and TRBJ1-2; D ambiguous. Germline CDR1 and CDR2: LNHDA and SQIVND (reference sequence). Trimming shortened V by 4 bases and J by 0 bases, and 6 bases separated the two germline ends. The CDR3 is 13 amino acids. The CDR3 region is CASSTLANYGYTF. DNA for the CDR3: TGTGCCAGTAGTACCTTAGCTAACTATGGCTACACCTTC.